This TCR beta chain stems from a study of response to subunit inactivated influenza vaccine. CDR1 is SGHTA and CDR2 is FQGNSA in the germline V gene. The CDR3 contains 12 residues. With 4 bases removed from V and 5 bases from J, the gap between germline ends came to 8 bases. This clonotype has a count of ten or more. MiXCR, run by TCRdb on the RT-PCR reads, gives a single entry per CDR3 protein. The sample yields more than 450,000 distinct CDR3 sequences, 11% seen once. Separately, the same data were catalogued under a study of T cells expressing NK-cell markers. That paper states: The authors made TCR beta cDNA libraries by 5'RACE template switching. This switching added a universal primer site and UMIs.

The specimen comprised PBMCs from blood, sampled on the day of vaccination. The receptor was derived from a man aged 50 or older who received an inactivated influenza vaccine. The V call is TRBV7-2, the J call TRBJ2-5; D gene unclear. The CDR3 here is CASSSLRETQYF. The DNA for the CDR3 is TGTGCCAGCAGCTCCCTTCGGGAGACCCAGTACTTC.